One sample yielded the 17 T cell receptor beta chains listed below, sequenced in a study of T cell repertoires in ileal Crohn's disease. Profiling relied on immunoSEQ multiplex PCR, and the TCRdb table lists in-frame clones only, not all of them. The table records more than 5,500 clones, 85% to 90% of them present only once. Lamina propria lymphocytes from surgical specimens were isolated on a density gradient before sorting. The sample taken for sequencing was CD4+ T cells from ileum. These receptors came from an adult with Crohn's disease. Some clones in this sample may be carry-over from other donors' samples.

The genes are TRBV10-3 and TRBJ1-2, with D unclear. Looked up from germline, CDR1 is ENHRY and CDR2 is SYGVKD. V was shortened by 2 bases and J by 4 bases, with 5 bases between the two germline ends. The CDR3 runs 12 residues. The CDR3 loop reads CAISEGPYGYTF. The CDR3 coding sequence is TGTGCCATCAGTGAGGGGCCCTATGGCTACACCTTC.

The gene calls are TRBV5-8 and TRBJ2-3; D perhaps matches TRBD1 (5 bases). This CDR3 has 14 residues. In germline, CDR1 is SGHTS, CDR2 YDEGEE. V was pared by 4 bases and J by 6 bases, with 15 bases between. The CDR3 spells CASSRRQFADTQYF. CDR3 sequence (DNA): TGTGCCAGCAGCCGGAGACAGTTCGCGGATACGCAGTATTTT.

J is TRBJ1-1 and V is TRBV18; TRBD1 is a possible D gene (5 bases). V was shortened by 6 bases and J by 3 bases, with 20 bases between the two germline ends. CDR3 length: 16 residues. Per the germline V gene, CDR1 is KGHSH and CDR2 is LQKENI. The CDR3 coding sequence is TGTGCCAGCTCCACGGGAGGGGTCCTTGGCTACACTGAAGCTTTCTTT. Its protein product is CASSTGGVLGYTEAFF. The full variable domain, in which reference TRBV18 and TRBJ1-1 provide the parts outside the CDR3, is NAGVMQNPRHLVRRRGQEARLRCSPMKGHSHVYWYRQLPEEGLKFMVYLQKENIIDESGMPKERFSAEFPKEGPSILRIQQVVRGDSAAYFCASSTGGVLGYTEAFFGQGTRLTVV.

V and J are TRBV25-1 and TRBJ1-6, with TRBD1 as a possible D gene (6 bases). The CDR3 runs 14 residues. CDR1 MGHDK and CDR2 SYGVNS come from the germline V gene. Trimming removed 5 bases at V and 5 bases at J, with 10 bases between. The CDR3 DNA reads TGTGCCAGCAGTTCTGGACAGCATAATTCACCCCTCCACTTT. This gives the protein CASSSGQHNSPLHF.

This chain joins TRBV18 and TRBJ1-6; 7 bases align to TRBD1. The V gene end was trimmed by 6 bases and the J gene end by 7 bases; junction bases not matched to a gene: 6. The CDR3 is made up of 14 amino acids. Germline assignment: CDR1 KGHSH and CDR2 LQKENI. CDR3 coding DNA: TGTGCCAGCTCCTCTGGGACAGTAAATTCACCCCTCCACTTT. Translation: CASSSGTVNSPLHF.

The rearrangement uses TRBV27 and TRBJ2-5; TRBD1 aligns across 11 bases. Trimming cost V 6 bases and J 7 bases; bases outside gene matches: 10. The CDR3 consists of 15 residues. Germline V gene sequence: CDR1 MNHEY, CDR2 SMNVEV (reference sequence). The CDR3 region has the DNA TGTGCCAGCAGCCCGGGACAGGGGGTGTTAAGGACCCAGTACTTC. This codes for CASSPGQGVLRTQYF.

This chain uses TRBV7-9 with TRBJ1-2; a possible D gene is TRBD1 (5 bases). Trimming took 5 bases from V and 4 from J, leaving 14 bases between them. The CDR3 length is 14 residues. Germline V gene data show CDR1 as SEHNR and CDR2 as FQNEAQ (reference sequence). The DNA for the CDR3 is TGTGCCAGCAGCCCCGACAGTGGTCGCTATGGCTACACCTTC. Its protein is CASSPDSGRYGYTF.

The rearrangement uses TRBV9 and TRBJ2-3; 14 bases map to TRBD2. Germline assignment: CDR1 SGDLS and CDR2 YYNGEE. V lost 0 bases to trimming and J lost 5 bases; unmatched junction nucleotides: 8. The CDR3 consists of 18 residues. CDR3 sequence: CASSVGLAGGPLVDTQYF. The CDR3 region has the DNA TGTGCCAGCAGCGTAGGACTAGCGGGAGGGCCTCTAGTAGATACGCAGTATTTT.

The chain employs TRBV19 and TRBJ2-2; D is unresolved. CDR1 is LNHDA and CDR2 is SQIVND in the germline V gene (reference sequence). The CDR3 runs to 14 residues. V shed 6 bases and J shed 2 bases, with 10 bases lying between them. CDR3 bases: TGTGCCAGTAGCGCAGTAGCAAACACCGGGGAGCTGTTTTTT. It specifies CASSAVANTGELFF.

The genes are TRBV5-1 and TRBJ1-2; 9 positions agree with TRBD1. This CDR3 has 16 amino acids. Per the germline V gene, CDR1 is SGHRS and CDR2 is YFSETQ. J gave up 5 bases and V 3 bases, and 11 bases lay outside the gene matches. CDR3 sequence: CASSWGQGRGIYGYTF. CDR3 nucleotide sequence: TGCGCCAGCAGCTGGGGACAGGGAAGGGGAATTTATGGCTACACCTTC.

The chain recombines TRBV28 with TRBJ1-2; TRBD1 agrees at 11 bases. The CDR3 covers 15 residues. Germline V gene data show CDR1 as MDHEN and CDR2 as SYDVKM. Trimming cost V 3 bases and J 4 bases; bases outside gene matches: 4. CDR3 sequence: CASSFGDRGFYGYTF. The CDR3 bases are TGTGCCAGCAGTTTTGGGGACAGGGGGTTCTATGGCTACACCTTC.

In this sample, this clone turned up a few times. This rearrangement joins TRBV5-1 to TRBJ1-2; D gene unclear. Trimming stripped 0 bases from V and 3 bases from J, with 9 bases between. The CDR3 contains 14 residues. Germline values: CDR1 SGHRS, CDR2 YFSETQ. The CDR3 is CASSLGPPDYGYTF. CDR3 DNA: TGCGCCAGCAGCTTGGGGCCGCCAGACTATGGCTACACCTTC.

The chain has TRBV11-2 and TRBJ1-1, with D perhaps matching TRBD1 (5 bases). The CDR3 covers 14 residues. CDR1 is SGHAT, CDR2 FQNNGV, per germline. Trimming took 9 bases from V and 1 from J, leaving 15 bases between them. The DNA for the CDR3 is TGTGCCAGAGCGGGGGGATCAAGGAACACTGAAGCTTTCTTT. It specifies CARAGGSRNTEAFF.

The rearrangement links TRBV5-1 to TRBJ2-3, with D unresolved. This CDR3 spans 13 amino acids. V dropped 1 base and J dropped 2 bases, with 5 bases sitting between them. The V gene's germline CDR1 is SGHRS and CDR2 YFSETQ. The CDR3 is CASSLIHTDTQYF. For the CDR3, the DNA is TGCGCCAGCAGCTTGATTCACACAGATACGCAGTATTTT.

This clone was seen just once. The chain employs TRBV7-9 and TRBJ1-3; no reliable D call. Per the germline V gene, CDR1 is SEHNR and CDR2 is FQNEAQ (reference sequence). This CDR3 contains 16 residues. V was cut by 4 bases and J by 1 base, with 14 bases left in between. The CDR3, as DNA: TGTGCCAGCAGCTCTCAGACACCCTGGTCTGGAAACACCATATATTTT. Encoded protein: CASSSQTPWSGNTIYF.

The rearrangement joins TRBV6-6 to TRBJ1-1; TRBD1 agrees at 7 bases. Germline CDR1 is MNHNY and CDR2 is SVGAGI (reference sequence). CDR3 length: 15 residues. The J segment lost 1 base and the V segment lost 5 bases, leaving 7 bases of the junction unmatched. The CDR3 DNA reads TGTGCCAGCAGTCTCCGACAGGGAAGGAACACTGAAGCTTTCTTT. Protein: CASSLRQGRNTEAFF.

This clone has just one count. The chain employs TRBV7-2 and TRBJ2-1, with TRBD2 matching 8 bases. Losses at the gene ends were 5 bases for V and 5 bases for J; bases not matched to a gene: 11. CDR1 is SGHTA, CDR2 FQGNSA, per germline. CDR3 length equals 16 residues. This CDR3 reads CASSRPLGAGDNEQFF. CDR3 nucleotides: TGTGCCAGCAGCCGACCCCTCGGAGCGGGAGACAATGAGCAGTTCTTC.